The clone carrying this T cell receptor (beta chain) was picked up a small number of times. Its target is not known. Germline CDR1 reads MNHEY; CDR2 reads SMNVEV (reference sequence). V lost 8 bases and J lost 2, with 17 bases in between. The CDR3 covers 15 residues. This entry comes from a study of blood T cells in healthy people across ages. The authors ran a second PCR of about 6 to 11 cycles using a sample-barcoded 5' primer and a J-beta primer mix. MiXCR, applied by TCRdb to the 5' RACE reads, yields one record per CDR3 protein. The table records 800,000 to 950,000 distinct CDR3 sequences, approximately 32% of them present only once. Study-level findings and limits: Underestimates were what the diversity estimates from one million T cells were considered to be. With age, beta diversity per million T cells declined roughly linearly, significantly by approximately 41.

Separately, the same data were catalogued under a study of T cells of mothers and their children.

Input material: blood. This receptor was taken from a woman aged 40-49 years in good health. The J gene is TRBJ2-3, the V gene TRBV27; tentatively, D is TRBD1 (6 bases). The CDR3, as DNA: TGTGCCAGCCTTGCATCGGCAGGGGACACAGATACGCAGTATTTT. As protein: CASLASAGDTDTQYF.